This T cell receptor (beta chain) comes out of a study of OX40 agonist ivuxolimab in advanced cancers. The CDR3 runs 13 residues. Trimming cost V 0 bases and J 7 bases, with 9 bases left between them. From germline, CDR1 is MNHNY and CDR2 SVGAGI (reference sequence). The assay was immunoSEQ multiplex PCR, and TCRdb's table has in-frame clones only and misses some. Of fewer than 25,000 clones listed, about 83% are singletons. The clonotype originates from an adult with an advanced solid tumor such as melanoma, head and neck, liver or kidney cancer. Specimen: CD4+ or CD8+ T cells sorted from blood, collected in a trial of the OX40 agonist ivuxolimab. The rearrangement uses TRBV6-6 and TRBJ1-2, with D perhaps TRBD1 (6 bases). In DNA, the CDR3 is TGTGCCAGCAGTTACTCGGGACAAGGTGGCTACACCTTC. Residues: CASSYSGQGGYTF.